One and the same sample provided the 28 T cell receptor beta chains below, sequenced in a study of T cells in Graves' hyperthyroidism and ophthalmopathy. Amplification of TCR beta CDR3 regions was performed using RNA transcripts as template. The HTBI primer set served for first-round RT-PCR of the TCR CDR3. Via MiXCR, TCRdb re-called the multiplex PCR reads, giving one row per CDR3 protein. There are more than 45,000 distinct CDR3 sequences in the sample; roughly 49% occur only once, and approximately 13% lies in the top ten. The specimen was blood. Every receptor here comes from a woman under 40 with Graves' ophthalmopathy.

This clonotype has more than one count but fewer than ten. The V and J genes are TRBV7-9 and TRBJ1-3; D not resolved. The CDR3 length is 16 residues. CDR1 is SEHNR and CDR2 is FQNEAQ in the germline V gene (reference sequence). V gave up 5 bases and J gave up 0 bases, with 14 bases separating them. The CDR3 loop is CASSPGRLCSGNTIYF. In DNA form, the CDR3 reads TGTGCCAGCAGCCCTGGGAGGCTGTGCTCTGGAAACACCATATATTTT.

This clonotype was seen only a few times. This chain connects TRBV14 to TRBJ2-1; no reliable D call. The germline CDR1 and CDR2 sequences are SGHDN and FVKESK. V lost 8 bases, J lost 5 bases, and 19 bases lay in between. This CDR3 comprises 15 residues. CDR3 nucleotides: TGTGCCAGCTCAGACCTCCGGGTCAAAGACAATGAGCAGTTCTTC. Translating it yields CASSDLRVKDNEQFF.

This clonotype appeared many times. The rearrangement uses TRBV19 and TRBJ1-5; 8 nucleotides align to TRBD1. V shed 4 bases and J 4 bases; nucleotides not matched to a gene: 0. This CDR3 spans 13 amino acids. Per the germline V gene, CDR1 is LNHDA and CDR2 is SQIVND (reference sequence). In DNA, the CDR3 is TGTGCCAGTAGTAGGGACAGGAATCAGCCCCAGCATTTT. This encodes CASSRDRNQPQHF.

The table lists this clonotype with many counts. CDR3 protein: CSVPVAGGAYNEQFF. The CDR3 region has the DNA TGCAGTGTTCCCGTGGCCGGAGGAGCCTACAATGAGCAGTTCTTC. V is TRBV20-1 and J is TRBJ2-1; D possibly corresponds to TRBD2 (5 bases). V lost 7 bases and J lost 2, with 18 bases in between. Germline V lookup: CDR1 DFQATT, CDR2 SNEGSKA (reference sequence). The CDR3 runs 15 residues.

V gene TRBV20-1 combines with J gene TRBJ2-7; 7 bases line up with TRBD2. The ends lost 6 bases at V and 2 bases at J; junction bases unmatched: 16. This CDR3 spans 16 amino acids. In germline, CDR1 is DFQATT, CDR2 SNEGSKA (reference sequence). CDR3 in amino acids: CSASSSRERGPYEQYF. The CDR3 nucleotides read TGCAGTGCCAGCAGCTCCCGGGAGCGGGGCCCCTACGAGCAGTACTTC.

The rearrangement joins TRBV20-1 to TRBJ2-1; 9 nucleotides align to TRBD2. The junction had 6 bases not matched to a gene; V was cut back by 0 bases and J by 0 bases. The CDR3 loop spans 17 amino acids. Germline V gives CDR1 DFQATT, CDR2 SNEGSKA (reference sequence). DNA for the CDR3: TGCAGTGCTAGAGATCCGGGCGGGGGGGCCTCCTACAATGAGCAGTTCTTC. Encoded protein: CSARDPGGGASYNEQFF.

The chain is built from TRBV7-9 and TRBJ2-5, with 14 bases fitting TRBD2. The germline CDR1 and CDR2 sequences are SEHNR and FQNEAQ (reference sequence). The CDR3 extends over 17 amino acids. V shed 3 bases and J 5 bases; nucleotides not matched to a gene: 8. CDR3: CASSFSGLAGGGETQYF. Written as DNA, the CDR3 is TGTGCCAGCAGCTTTAGCGGACTAGCGGGAGGTGGGGAGACCCAGTACTTC.

This clonotype was seen repeatedly, ten times or more. A read error is possible here, since a much larger clone lies one base away. The chain couples TRBV9 to TRBJ2-7; TRBD2 agrees at 7 bases. The CDR3 sequence is 15 residues long. Trimming at V came to 6 bases and at J to 1 base, leaving 10 bases not matched to a gene. Per germline, CDR1 SGDLS and CDR2 YYNGEE. In nucleotides, the CDR3 is TGTGCCAGCAACAAGGGACTACCCAATTCCTACGAGCAGTACTTC. Its translation is CASNKGLPNSYEQYF. The full variable domain, in which reference TRBV9 and TRBJ2-7 provide the parts outside the CDR3, is DSGVTQTPKHLITATGQRVTLRCSPRSGDLSVYWYQQSLDQGLQFLIQYYNGEERAKGNILERFSAQQFPDLHSELNLSSLELGDSALYFCASNKGLPNSYEQYFGPGTRLTVT.

This chain's CDR3 is CASSLGGQEAYGYTF. CDR3 sequence (DNA): TGTGCCAGCAGCTTGGGCGGACAGGAAGCTTATGGCTACACCTTC. This rearrangement joins TRBV7-9 to TRBJ1-2; 7 bases match TRBD1. The CDR3 is made up of 15 amino acids. The germline CDR1 and CDR2 sequences are SEHNR and FQNEAQ (reference sequence). V was pared by 3 bases and J by 5 bases, with 9 bases of the junction left unmatched.

The genes are TRBV20-1 and TRBJ1-2, with 7 bases that match TRBD1. This CDR3 region has 13 residues. Per germline, CDR1 DFQATT and CDR2 SNEGSKA (reference sequence). Losses at the gene ends were 2 bases for V and 5 bases for J; bases not matched to a gene: 5. The CDR3, as DNA: TGCAGTGCTAGACCCCGGGACAGATATGGCTACACCTTC. It is translated as CSARPRDRYGYTF.

With regard to this clonotype: The CDR3 carries no conserved terminal phenylalanine or tryptophan, so it likely arises from a read error. The V call is TRBV20-1, the J call TRBJ1-2; 8 bases line up with TRBD1. Germline V CDR1 and CDR2: DFQATT, SNEGSKA (reference sequence). The CDR3 length is 14 residues. Germline trimming cut 8 bases from V and 6 bases from J; bases unmatched to any gene: 14. The CDR3 DNA reads as TGCAGTACAGGGCCCGACAGGGGAATTAATGGCTACACCCTC. As protein: CSTGPDRGINGYTL.

This clonotype was observed many times. This sequence joins TRBV11-2 and TRBJ2-7; weak D call: TRBD2 (7 bases). V was clipped by 4 bases and J by 5 bases, with 27 bases between them. The CDR3 runs to 18 residues. Per germline, CDR1 SGHAT and CDR2 FQNNGV. In DNA, the CDR3 is TGTGCCAGCAGCTCAACCCTTGGGGGGGCTACAGGGATCCACGAGCAGTACTTC. Amino acids: CASSSTLGGATGIHEQYF.

In its sample, this clonotype was seen many times. The V call is TRBV5-5, the J call TRBJ1-2; tentatively, D is TRBD1 (5 bases). CDR3 length: 15 residues. Germline values: CDR1 SGHKS, CDR2 YYEKEE (reference sequence). Trimming pared 9 bases from V and 6 bases from J, leaving 24 bases between. CDR3 residues: CATLDIQGAGDGYTF. In DNA form, the CDR3 reads TGTGCCACCCTAGACATCCAGGGCGCGGGGGATGGCTACACCTTC.

At least ten counts were recorded for this clonotype. J is TRBJ2-3 and V is TRBV20-1; 10 bases map to TRBD2. V was clipped by 6 bases and J by 0 bases; unmatched bases: 3. Germline assignment: CDR1 DFQATT and CDR2 SNEGSKA (reference sequence). This CDR3 comprises 14 residues. The CDR3 protein is CSALLAGSTDTQYF. The CDR3 nucleotides are TGCAGTGCCTTACTAGCGGGGAGCACAGATACGCAGTATTTT.

The chain uses TRBV4-3 and TRBJ1-5, with D uncertain. Looked up from germline, CDR1 is LGHNA and CDR2 is YSLEER. With 3 bases removed from V and 13 bases from J, the gap between germline ends came to 13 bases. This CDR3 is built from 12 residues. CDR3 region: CASSQGALSQHF. The CDR3 region has the DNA TGCGCCAGCAGCCAGGGAGCTCTGTCGCAGCATTTT.

CDR3: CSVGRAREQYF. In DNA form, the CDR3 reads TGCAGCGTTGGGAGGGCGAGGGAGCAGTACTTC. The chain has TRBV29-1 and TRBJ2-7; tentative D call: TRBD2 (6 bases). The V and J ends lost 4 bases and 7 bases respectively, with 11 bases between them. Germline V lookup: CDR1 SQVTM, CDR2 ANQGSEA. The CDR3 has 11 residues.

Details on this clonotype: This may stem from a read error, because a much larger clone lies one nucleotide away. The chain has TRBV13 and TRBJ1-1; D unresolved. CDR1 and CDR2 (germline): PRHDT, FYEKMQ (reference sequence). V lost 4 bases, J lost 7 bases, and 7 bases lay in between. This CDR3 has 11 amino acids. The CDR3 nucleotides read TGTGCCAGCAGCTCAAGTGGTGAAGCTTTCTTT. The encoded protein is CASSSSGEAFF.

This clonotype has ten or more counts. The chain has TRBV6-5 and TRBJ1-1; tentative D call: TRBD1 (5 bases). From germline, CDR1 is MNHEY and CDR2 SVGAGI. Trimming shortened V by 5 bases and J by 11 bases, and 9 bases separated the two germline ends. The CDR3 length is 10 residues. Here the CDR3 DNA reads TGTGCCAGCAGTGAGCGGGGGGCTTTCTTT. Protein sequence: CASSERGAFF.

This clonotype has ten or more counts. This chain links TRBV9 with TRBJ1-1, with 7 bases aligning to TRBD1. The CDR3 runs to 17 residues. Trimming at V came to 4 bases and at J to 3 bases, leaving 15 bases not matched to a gene. Germline V lookup: CDR1 SGDLS, CDR2 YYNGEE. CDR3 residues: CASSPRQGGRLDTEAFF. The CDR3 DNA follows: TGTGCCAGCAGCCCCCGGCAGGGGGGTCGGTTGGACACTGAAGCTTTCTTT.

As concerns this clonotype: It is likely a read error, because the conserved phenylalanine at the end of the CDR3 is missing. It is unclear where the CDR3 begins or ends on the DNA, so no DNA is shown, and the CDR3 is as TCRdb lists it. This chain uses TRBV20-1 with TRBJ2-5; TRBD2, the table's D call, lacks a check against the DNA. CDR1 is DFQATT, CDR2 SNEGSKA, per germline (reference sequence). Counting both end residues, the CDR3 totals 8 amino acids. This CDR3 reads CSARLKTS.

The chain employs TRBV7-9 and TRBJ2-1; tentatively, D is TRBD1 or TRBD2 (5 bases each). Germline-derived CDR1 and CDR2 are SEHNR and FQNEAQ (reference sequence). The CDR3 has 13 residues. V was trimmed by 2 bases and J by 7 bases, leaving 9 bases between them. The CDR3 here is CASSLKEGNEQFF. Here the CDR3 DNA reads TGTGCCAGCAGCTTAAAAGAGGGGAATGAGCAGTTCTTC.

The rearrangement links TRBV7-9 to TRBJ2-7; 8 positions agree with TRBD2. Germline lookup yields CDR1 SEHNR and CDR2 FQNEAQ (reference sequence). V lost 5 bases and J lost 2; bases outside the gene matches: 17. The CDR3 is 18 amino acids. CDR3 protein: CASSPEAGGWLSAYEQYF. The CDR3 coding sequence is TGTGCCAGCAGCCCTGAGGCGGGAGGATGGTTAAGCGCCTACGAGCAGTACTTC.

This clonotype has at least ten counts. The rearrangement links TRBV12-3 or TRBV12-4 to TRBJ1-1; D ambiguous. Trimming removed 7 bases at V and 0 bases at J, with 9 bases between. The CDR3 spans 13 residues. The CDR3: CASIQHMNTEAFF. CDR3 sequence (DNA): TGTGCCAGCATTCAACACATGAACACTGAAGCTTTCTTT.

The sample holds one count of this clonotype. The gene calls are TRBV9 and TRBJ1-2; perhaps TRBD1 as D (6 bases). Trimming removed 3 bases at V and 12 bases at J, with 18 bases between. There are 13 residues in the CDR3. Germline V lookup: CDR1 SGDLS, CDR2 YYNGEE. CDR3 coding DNA: TGTGCCAGCAGCGATGGGGGCGGCTCTGGAAACACCTTC. This codes for CASSDGGGSGNTF.

Regarding this clonotype: This could be a read error, since a much larger clone is one nucleotide away. This chain connects TRBV2 to TRBJ2-7, with D maybe TRBD1 (5 bases). V was clipped by 6 bases and J by 4 bases, with 16 bases between them. The CDR3 covers 14 residues. Looked up from germline, CDR1 is SNHLY and CDR2 is FYNNEI. The CDR3 is CASSQGADVYEQYF. CDR3 nucleotide sequence: TGTGCCAGCAGCCAAGGGGCAGACGTGTACGAGCAGTACTTC.

V and J are TRBV7-3 and TRBJ1-3; no firm D call. Germline V gene data show CDR1 as SGHTA and CDR2 as FQGTGA. CDR3 length: 12 residues. The V gene lost 6 bases and the J gene lost 15 bases, with 18 bases spanning the gap. CDR3 in amino acids: CASRGSGNTAYF. The DNA for the CDR3 is TGTGCCAGCAGGGGCTCTGGAAACACCGCATATTTT.

This clonotype appeared many times. The rearrangement joins TRBV12-3 or TRBV12-4 to TRBJ1-2; 7 bases fit TRBD1. V was clipped by 3 bases and J by 8 bases; unmatched bases: 9. The CDR3 is made up of 14 amino acids. The CDR3 region is CASSFMRGPQGYTF. The DNA of the CDR3 is TGTGCCAGCAGTTTTATGAGGGGGCCCCAGGGCTACACCTTC.

There are many counts of this clonotype. The chain has TRBV10-1 and TRBJ2-2; 7 bases map to TRBD2. The germline V gene encodes CDR1 WNHNN and CDR2 SYGVQD (reference sequence). With 8 bases clipped from V and 6 bases from J, the junction kept 6 bases outside the gene matches. The CDR3 loop spans 13 amino acids. DNA of the CDR3: TGCGCCAGCGGCGGGAGCCTAGCCGGGGAGCTGTTTTTT. Translated: CASGGSLAGELFF.